The rows below give T cell receptor beta chains drawn from one sample of a study of shared clonotypes between healthy human individuals. Data came from immunoSEQ multiplex PCR; TCRdb stores just in-frame clones and leaves some out. The profile shows around 2,000,000 clones, 85% to 95% of them singletons. Sequencing was carried out using naive CD4+ T cells sorted from blood. These receptor sequences come from a young man in good health. Both conserved end residues are part of each CDR3. D genes are given only for firm matches. Rows may omit the clone size; those that give it use once, few, many or a size class.

j_call | v_call | d_call | clone_size | cdr3_aa | cdr3_nt
TRBJ1-5 | TRBV4-1 | NA | NA | CASSQESGIYQPQHF | TGCGCCAGCAGCCAAGAATCAGGCATCTATCAGCCCCAGCATTTT
TRBJ1-3 | TRBV5-4 | TRBD1 | NA | CASSLQGAGAPTIYF | TGTGCCAGCAGTTTACAGGGGGCTGGAGCTCCGACCATATATTTT
TRBJ2-7 | TRBV18 | NA | NA | CASSPITAPSYEQYF | TGTGCCAGCTCACCTATTACGGCACCCTCCTACGAGCAGTACTTC
TRBJ1-1 | TRBV6-5 | NA | NA | CASQRGSEAFF | TGTGCCAGCCAACGGGGGTCTGAAGCTTTCTTT
TRBJ1-6 | TRBV18 | NA | NA | CASSLQGEVGTSPLHF | TGTGCCAGCTCACTCCAGGGAGAGGTAGGAACTTCACCCCTCCACTTT
TRBJ1-1 | TRBV5-1 | NA | NA | CASSLASGNTEAFF | TGCGCCAGCAGCTTGGCATCGGGGAACACTGAAGCTTTCTTT
TRBJ2-3 | TRBV5-1 | TRBD2 | NA | CASSLSGTMSSTDTQYF | TGCGCCAGCAGCTTGTCGGGGACTATGTCTAGCACAGATACGCAGTATTTT
TRBJ2-2 | TRBV5-1 | TRBD2 | NA | CASPRGGRLNTGELFF | TGCGCCAGCCCCCGGGGGGGGAGGCTGAACACCGGGGAGCTGTTTTTT
TRBJ2-2 | TRBV5-1 | TRBD1 | NA | CASSKGQGGGELFF | TGCGCCAGCAGCAAAGGACAGGGAGGCGGGGAGCTGTTTTTT
TRBJ2-2 | TRBV28 | TRBD1 | NA | CASTTPGQHTGELFF | TGTGCCAGCACTACGCCGGGACAGCACACCGGGGAGCTGTTTTTT
TRBJ2-5 | TRBV28 | NA | NA | CASSLKGRETQYF | TGTGCCAGCAGTTTAAAGGGGCGGGAGACCCAGTACTTC
TRBJ2-7 | TRBV5-6 | NA | NA | CASPWLYEQYF | TGTGCCAGCCCTTGGCTGTACGAGCAGTACTTC
TRBJ2-7 | TRBV6-6 | NA | NA | CASSYEVVSYEQYF | TGTGCCAGCAGCTACGAGGTGGTATCCTACGAGCAGTACTTC
TRBJ1-2 | TRBV6-5 | TRBD1 | NA | CASSYSTGVNYGYTF | TGTGCCAGCAGTTACTCAACAGGGGTTAACTATGGCTACACCTTC
TRBJ1-1 | TRBV2 | TRBD1 | NA | CASNRGWDEAFF | TGTGCCAGCAACAGGGGATGGGATGAAGCTTTCTTT
TRBJ1-2 | TRBV10-1 | NA | NA | CASSRTPNYGYTF | TGCGCCAGCAGTAGGACACCCAACTATGGCTACACCTTC
TRBJ2-3 | TRBV2 | NA | NA | CASSSPRAETDTQYF | TGTGCCAGCAGTTCTCCGCGAGCGGAAACAGATACGCAGTATTTT
TRBJ1-4 | TRBV6-5 | NA | NA | CASSVQRYEKLFF | TGTGCCAGCAGCGTCCAACGGTATGAAAAACTGTTTTTT
TRBJ1-3 | TRBV4-1 | NA | NA | CASSQVSLDRSAGNTIYF | TGCGCCAGCAGCCAAGTATCTCTCGACAGGTCGGCTGGAAACACCATATATTTT
TRBJ1-5 | TRBV19 | NA | NA | CASSIEQINQPQHF | TGTGCCAGTAGTATAGAACAGATCAATCAGCCCCAGCATTTT
TRBJ2-5 | TRBV7-2 | NA | NA | CASRRDSLETQYF | TGTGCCAGCAGGCGGGACTCTCTGGAGACCCAGTACTTC
TRBJ1-6 | TRBV12-5 | TRBD1 | NA | CASGSGGNSPLHF | TGTGCTAGTGGTTCAGGGGGCAATTCACCCCTCCACTTT
TRBJ2-7 | TRBV6-5 | TRBD2 | NA | CASSYSRGTSGSEQYF | TGTGCCAGCAGTTACTCGAGGGGGACTAGCGGGAGCGAGCAGTACTTC
TRBJ2-2 | TRBV15 | TRBD2 | NA | CATSRTSGNTGELFF | TGTGCCACCAGCAGGACTAGCGGGAACACCGGGGAGCTGTTTTTT
TRBJ2-3 | TRBV25-1 | NA | NA | CASSESGLGGDTQYF | TGTGCCAGCAGTGAATCCGGGCTAGGAGGCGATACGCAGTATTTT
TRBJ2-1 | TRBV5-1 | NA | once | CASTLGDYSYNEQFF | TGCGCCAGCACCCTCGGGGATTACTCCTACAATGAGCAGTTCTTC
TRBJ1-6 | TRBV5-1 | NA | NA | CASSLVRDSPLHF | TGCGCCAGCAGCTTGGTAAGGGATTCACCCCTCCACTTT
TRBJ2-5 | TRBV29-1 | NA | NA | CSVEVPGRRETQYF | TGCAGCGTTGAAGTTCCGGGGCGTCGTGAGACCCAGTACTTC